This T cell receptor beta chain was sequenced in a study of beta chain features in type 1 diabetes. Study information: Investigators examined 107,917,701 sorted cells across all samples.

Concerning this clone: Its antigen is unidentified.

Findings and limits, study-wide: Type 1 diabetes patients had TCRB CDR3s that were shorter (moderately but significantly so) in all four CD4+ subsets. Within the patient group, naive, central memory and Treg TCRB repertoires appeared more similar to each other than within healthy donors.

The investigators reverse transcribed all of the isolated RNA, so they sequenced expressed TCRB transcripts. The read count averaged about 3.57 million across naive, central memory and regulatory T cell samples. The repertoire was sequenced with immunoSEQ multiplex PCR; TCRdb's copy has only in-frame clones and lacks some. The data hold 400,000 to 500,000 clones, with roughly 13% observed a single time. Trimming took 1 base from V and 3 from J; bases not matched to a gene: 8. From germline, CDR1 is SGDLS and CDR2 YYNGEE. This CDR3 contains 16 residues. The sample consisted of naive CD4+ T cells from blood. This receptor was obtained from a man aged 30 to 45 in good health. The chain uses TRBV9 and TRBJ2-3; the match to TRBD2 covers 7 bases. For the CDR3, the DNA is TGTGCCAGCAGCGTAACCGGGGGGATGAGTACAGATACGCAGTATTTT. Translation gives CASSVTGGMSTDTQYF.